The clone carrying this T cell receptor (beta chain) has ten or more counts. This record comes from a study of T-cell reconstitution after alpha-beta-depleted transplantation in children. Unique molecular identifiers tagged the TCRbeta library. MiXCR, run by TCRdb on the PCR reads, gives a single entry per CDR3 protein. The sample contains about 230,000 distinct CDR3 sequences, approximately 12% of which appear only once. The TCR sequence derives from a human donor who donated a stem cell graft to a child with acute lymphoblastic leukemia. Sequenced material: PBMCs from the stem cell graft donor, taken from the stem cell graft.

The DNA for the CDR3 is TGTGCCAGCAGCTTAGCGGGACAGGGCGGCGAAACTGAAGCTTTCTTT. Its translation is CASSLAGQGGETEAFF. The rearrangement uses TRBV7-6 and TRBJ1-1, with 9 bases that match TRBD1. CDR3 length: 16 amino acids. Germline CDR1 is SGHVS and CDR2 is FNYEAQ. V lost 0 bases to trimming and J lost 5 bases; unmatched junction nucleotides: 7. The whole variable domain, filled in from reference TRBV7-6 and TRBJ1-1, reads GAGVSQSPRYKVTKRGQDVALRCDPISGHVSLYWYRQALGQGPEFLTYFNYEAQQDKSGLPNDRFSAERPEGSISTLTIQRTEQRDSAMYRCASSLAGQGGETEAFFGQGTRLTVV.